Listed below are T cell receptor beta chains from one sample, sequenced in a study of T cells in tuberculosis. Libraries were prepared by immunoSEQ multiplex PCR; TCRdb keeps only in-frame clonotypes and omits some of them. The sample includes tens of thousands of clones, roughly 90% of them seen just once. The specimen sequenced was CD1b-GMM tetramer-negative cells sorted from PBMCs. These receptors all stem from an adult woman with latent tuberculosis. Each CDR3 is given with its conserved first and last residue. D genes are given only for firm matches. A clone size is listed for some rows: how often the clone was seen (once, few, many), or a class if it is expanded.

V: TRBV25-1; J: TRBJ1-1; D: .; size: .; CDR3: CASSESGWAEAFF; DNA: TGTGCCAGCAGTGAGTCGGGGTGGGCCGAAGCTTTCTTT
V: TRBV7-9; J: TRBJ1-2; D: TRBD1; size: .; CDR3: CASRLDRGEYGYTF; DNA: TGTGCCAGCAGATTGGACAGGGGGGAGTATGGCTACACCTTC
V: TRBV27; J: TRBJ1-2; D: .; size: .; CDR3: CASSSGGGYGYTF; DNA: TGTGCCAGCAGCTCCGGGGGGGGGTATGGCTACACCTTC
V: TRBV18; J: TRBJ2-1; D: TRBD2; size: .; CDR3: CASSPERGGNEQFF; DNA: TGTGCCAGCTCACCTGAGCGGGGGGGCAATGAGCAGTTCTTC
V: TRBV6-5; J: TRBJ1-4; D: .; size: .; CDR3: CASTATGYEKLFF; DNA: TGTGCCAGCACGGCCACAGGGTACGAAAAACTGTTTTTT
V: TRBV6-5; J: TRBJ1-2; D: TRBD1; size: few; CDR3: CASSYSQQGNGYTF; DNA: TGTGCCAGCAGTTATTCCCAACAGGGGAATGGCTACACCTTC
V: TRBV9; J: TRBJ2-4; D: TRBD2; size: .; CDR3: CASSVAASGGIQNIQYF; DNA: TGTGCCAGCAGCGTAGCGGCTAGCGGGGGGATCCAAAACATTCAGTACTTC
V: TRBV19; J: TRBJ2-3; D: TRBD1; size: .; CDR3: CASSMARGGTGGGTDTQYF; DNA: TGTGCCAGTAGTATGGCCCGAGGAGGGACAGGGGGCGGCACAGATACGCAGTATTTT
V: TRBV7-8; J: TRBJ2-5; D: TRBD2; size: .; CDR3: CASSLVAAGDQETQYF; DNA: TGTGCCAGCAGCTTAGTAGCAGCGGGGGACCAAGAGACCCAGTACTTC
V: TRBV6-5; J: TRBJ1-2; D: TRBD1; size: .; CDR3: CASSQNRGFYGYTF; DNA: TGTGCCAGCAGTCAGAACAGGGGCTTCTATGGCTACACCTTC
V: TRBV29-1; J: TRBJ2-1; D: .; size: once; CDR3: CSTGEPRSYNEQFF; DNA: TGCAGCACAGGAGAACCCCGCTCCTACAATGAGCAGTTCTTC
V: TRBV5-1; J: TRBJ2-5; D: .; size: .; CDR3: CASSLVQGAQETQYF; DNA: TGCGCCAGCAGCTTGGTTCAGGGTGCCCAAGAGACCCAGTACTTC
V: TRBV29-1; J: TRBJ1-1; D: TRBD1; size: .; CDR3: CSVDDRDSKLNTEAFF; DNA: TGCAGCGTGGACGACCGGGACAGCAAATTGAACACTGAAGCTTTCTTT
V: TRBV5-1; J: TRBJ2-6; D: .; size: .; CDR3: CASSLAQGWSGANVLTF; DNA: TGCGCCAGCAGCTTGGCCCAGGGATGGTCTGGGGCCAACGTCCTGACTTTC
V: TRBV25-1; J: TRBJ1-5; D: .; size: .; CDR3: CASATGLNQPQHF; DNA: TGTGCCAGCGCTACAGGCCTAAATCAGCCCCAGCATTTT